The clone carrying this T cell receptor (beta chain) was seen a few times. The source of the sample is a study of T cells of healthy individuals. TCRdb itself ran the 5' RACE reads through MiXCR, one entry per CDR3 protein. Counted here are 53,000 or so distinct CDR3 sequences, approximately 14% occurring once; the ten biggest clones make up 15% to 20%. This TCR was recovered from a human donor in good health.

The CDR3 reads CASSQSLQASYNSNQPQHF. The CDR3 region has the DNA TGCGCCAGCAGTCAATCCCTCCAGGCCAGCTACAATAGCAATCAGCCCCAGCATTTT. The chain links TRBV23-1 to TRBJ1-5; D not certain. TRBV23-1 is assigned to the ORF class and has an uncertain function. The CDR3 length is 19 residues. The V end lost 0 bases, the J end lost 0 bases, and 18 bases lay between the germline ends.